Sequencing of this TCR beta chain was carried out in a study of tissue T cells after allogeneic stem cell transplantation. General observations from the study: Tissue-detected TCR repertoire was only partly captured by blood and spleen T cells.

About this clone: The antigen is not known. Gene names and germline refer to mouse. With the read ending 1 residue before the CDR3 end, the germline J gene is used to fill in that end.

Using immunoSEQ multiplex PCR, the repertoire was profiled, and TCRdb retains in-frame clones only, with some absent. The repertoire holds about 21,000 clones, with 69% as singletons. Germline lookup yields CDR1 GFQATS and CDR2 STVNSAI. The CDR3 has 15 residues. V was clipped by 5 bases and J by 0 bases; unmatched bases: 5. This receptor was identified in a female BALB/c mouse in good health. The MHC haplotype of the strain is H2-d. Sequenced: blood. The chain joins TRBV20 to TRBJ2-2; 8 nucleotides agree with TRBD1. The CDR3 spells CGAVQGVSNTGQLYF. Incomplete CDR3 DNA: TGTGGTGCTGTACAGGGGGTTTCAAACACCGGGCAGCTCTAC.